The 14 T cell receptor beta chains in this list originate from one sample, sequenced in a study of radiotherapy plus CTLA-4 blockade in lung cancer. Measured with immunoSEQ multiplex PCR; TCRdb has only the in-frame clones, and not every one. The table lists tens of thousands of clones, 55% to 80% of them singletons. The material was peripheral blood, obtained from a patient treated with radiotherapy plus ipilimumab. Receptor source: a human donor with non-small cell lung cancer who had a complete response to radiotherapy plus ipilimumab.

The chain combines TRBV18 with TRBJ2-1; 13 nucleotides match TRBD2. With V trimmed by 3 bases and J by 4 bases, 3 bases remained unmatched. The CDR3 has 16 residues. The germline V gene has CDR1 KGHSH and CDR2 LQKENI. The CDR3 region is CASSPPGLAGYNEQFF. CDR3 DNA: TGTGCCAGCTCACCTCCGGGACTAGCGGGATACAATGAGCAGTTCTTC. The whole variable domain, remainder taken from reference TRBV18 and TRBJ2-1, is NAGVMQNPRHLVRRRGQEARLRCSPMKGHSHVYWYRQLPEEGLKFMVYLQKENIIDESGMPKERFSAEFPKEGPSILRIQQVVRGDSAAYFCASSPPGLAGYNEQFFGPGTRLTVL.

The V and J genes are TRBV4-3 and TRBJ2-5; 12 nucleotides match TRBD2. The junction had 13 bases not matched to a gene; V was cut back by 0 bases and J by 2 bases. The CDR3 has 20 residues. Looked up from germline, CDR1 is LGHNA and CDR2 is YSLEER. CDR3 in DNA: TGCGCCAGCAGCCAAGAACGACTAGCGGGGGCAAACTTGCGGCAAGAGACCCAGTACTTC. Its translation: CASSQERLAGANLRQETQYF.

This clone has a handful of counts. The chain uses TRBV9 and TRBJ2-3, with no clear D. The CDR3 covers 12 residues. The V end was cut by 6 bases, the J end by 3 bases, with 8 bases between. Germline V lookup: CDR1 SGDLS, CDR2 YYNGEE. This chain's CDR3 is CASNRGTDTQYF. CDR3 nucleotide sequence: TGTGCCAGCAACCGCGGAACAGATACGCAGTATTTT.

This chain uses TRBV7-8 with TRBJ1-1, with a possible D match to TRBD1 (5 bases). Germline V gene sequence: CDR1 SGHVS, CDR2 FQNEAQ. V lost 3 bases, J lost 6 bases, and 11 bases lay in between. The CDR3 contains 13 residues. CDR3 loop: CASSFGGSAEAFF. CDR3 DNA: TGTGCCAGCAGCTTTGGGGGGTCAGCTGAAGCTTTCTTT.

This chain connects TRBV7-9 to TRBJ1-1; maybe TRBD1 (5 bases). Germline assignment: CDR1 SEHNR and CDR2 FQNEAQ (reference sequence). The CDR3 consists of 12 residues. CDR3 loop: CALGGISTEAFF. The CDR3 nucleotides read TGTGCTTTGGGGGGGATCTCGACTGAAGCTTTCTTT.

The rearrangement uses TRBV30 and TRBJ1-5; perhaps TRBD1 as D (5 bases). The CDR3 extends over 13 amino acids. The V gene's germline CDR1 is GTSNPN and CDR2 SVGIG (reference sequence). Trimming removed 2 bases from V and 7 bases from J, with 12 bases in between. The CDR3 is CAWSQQESQPQHF. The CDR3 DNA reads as TGTGCCTGGAGTCAACAGGAGAGCCAGCCCCAGCATTTT.

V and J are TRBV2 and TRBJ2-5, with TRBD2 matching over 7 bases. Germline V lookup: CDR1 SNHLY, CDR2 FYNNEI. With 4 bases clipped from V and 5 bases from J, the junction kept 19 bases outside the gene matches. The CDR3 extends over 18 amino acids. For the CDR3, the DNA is TGTGCCAGCAGTGCCTTTATCGAGCGGGAACCCGATAGGGAGACCCAGTACTTC. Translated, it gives CASSAFIEREPDRETQYF.

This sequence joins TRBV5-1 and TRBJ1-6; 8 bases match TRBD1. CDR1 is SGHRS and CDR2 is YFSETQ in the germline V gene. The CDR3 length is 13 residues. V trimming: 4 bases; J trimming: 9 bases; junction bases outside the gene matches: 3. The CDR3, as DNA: TGCGCCAGCAGCCCTGACAGGGGTTCACCCCTCCACTTT. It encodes CASSPDRGSPLHF. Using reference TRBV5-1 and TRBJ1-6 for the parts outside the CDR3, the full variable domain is KAGVTQTPRYLIKTRGQQVTLSCSPISGHRSVSWYQQTPGQGLQFLFEYFSETQRNKGNFPGRFSGRQFSNSRSEMNVSTLELGDSALYLCASSPDRGSPLHFGNGTRLTVT.

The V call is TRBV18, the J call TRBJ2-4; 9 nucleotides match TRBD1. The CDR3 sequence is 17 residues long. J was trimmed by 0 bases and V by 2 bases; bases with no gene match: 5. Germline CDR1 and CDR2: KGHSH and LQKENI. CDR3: CASSPLQGAVAKNIQYF. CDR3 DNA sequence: TGTGCCAGCTCACCATTACAGGGGGCAGTAGCCAAAAACATTCAGTACTTC.

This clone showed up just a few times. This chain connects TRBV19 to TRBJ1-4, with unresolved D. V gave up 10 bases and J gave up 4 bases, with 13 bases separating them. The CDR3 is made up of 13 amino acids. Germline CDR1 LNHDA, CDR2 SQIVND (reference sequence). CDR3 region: CATWSLYNEKLFF. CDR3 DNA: TGTGCCACCTGGAGCCTTTATAATGAAAAACTGTTTTTT.

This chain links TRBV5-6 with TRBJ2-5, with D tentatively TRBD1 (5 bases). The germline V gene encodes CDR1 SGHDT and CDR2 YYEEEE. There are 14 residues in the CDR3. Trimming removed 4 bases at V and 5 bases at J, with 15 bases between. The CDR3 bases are TGTGCCAGCAGCAAAGGGGTGTTGGGGGAGACCCAGTACTTC. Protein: CASSKGVLGETQYF.

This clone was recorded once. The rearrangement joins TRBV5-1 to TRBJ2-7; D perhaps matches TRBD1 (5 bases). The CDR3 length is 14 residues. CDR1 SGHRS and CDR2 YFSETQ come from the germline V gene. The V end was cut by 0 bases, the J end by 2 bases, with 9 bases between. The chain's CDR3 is CASSLVPGTYEQYF. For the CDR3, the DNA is TGCGCCAGCAGCTTGGTCCCAGGGACCTACGAGCAGTACTTC.

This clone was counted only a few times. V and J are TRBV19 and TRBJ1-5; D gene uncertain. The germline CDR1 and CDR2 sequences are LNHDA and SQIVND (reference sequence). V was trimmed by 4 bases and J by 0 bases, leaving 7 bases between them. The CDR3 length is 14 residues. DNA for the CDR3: TGTGCCAGTAGTAGACAAAATAGCAATCAGCCCCAGCATTTT. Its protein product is CASSRQNSNQPQHF.

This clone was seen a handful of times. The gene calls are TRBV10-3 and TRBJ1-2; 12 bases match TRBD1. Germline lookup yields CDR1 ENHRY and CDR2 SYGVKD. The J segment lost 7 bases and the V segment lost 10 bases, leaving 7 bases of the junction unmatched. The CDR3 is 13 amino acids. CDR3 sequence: CATRGTGGIGYTF. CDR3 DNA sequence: TGTGCCACCAGGGGGACAGGGGGCATTGGCTACACCTTC.